These 6 T cell receptor beta chains originate from one sample sequenced in a study of blood T cell repertoires in COVID-19. Clones were sequenced by immunoSEQ multiplex PCR, and TCRdb holds only the in-frame ones, with some missing. Of fewer than 150,000 clones in the sample, around 78% were seen once. Sample: peripheral blood. The receptors originated from a human donor in a cohort sampled during active COVID-19.

The rearrangement links TRBV6-5 to TRBJ1-5, with D tentatively TRBD1 (6 bases). From germline, CDR1 is MNHEY and CDR2 SVGAGI. V lost 2 bases, J lost 7 bases, and 12 bases lay in between. This CDR3 comprises 14 residues. In DNA form, the CDR3 reads TGTGCCAGCAGTTACGATCAGGGGACCCAGCCCCAGCATTTT. This translates into CASSYDQGTQPQHF.

This sequence joins TRBV6-1 and TRBJ1-2; 9 bases match TRBD1. The V and J ends lost 2 bases and 4 bases, in that order; junction bases with no gene match: 5. The CDR3 sequence is 15 residues long. CDR1 and CDR2 from the germline V gene are MNHNS and SASEGT. The CDR3 nucleotides read TGTGCCAGCAGTGAACGGGACAGGGCGGGCTATGGCTACACCTTC. Its protein is CASSERDRAGYGYTF.

V and J are TRBV28 and TRBJ2-3; tentative D call: TRBD1 (5 bases). Trimming removed 8 bases from V and 4 bases from J, with 7 bases in between. The CDR3 has 11 residues. Germline V gene lookup returns CDR1 MDHEN and CDR2 SYDVKM. DNA of the CDR3: TGTGCCAGCTCACAGGCAGATACGCAGTATTTT. Residues: CASSQADTQYF.

The gene calls are TRBV4-1 and TRBJ1-2; D call uncertain. Germline values: CDR1 MGHRA, CDR2 YSYEKL. V was trimmed by 4 bases and J by 2 bases, leaving 14 bases between them. The CDR3 runs 15 residues. CDR3 region: CASSLSPNENYGYTF. The CDR3 nucleotides read TGCGCCAGCAGCCTAAGTCCAAATGAGAACTATGGCTACACCTTC.

The rearrangement joins TRBV6-6 to TRBJ1-2; no clear D gene. This CDR3 region has 11 residues. Trimming removed 2 bases from V and 8 bases from J, with 6 bases in between. CDR1 and CDR2 from the germline V gene are MNHNY and SVGAGI (reference sequence). Here the CDR3 DNA reads TGTGCCAGCAGTTACGGGAGCGGCTACACCTTC. Amino acids: CASSYGSGYTF.

The chain is built from TRBV6-5 and TRBJ2-1; 9 nucleotides align to TRBD1. This CDR3 is 15 amino acids long. With 7 bases clipped from V and 2 bases from J, the junction kept 6 bases outside the gene matches. Germline CDR1 MNHEY, CDR2 SVGAGI. CDR3: CASTLRQGAYNEQFF. The CDR3 region has the DNA TGTGCCAGCACCCTAAGACAGGGGGCCTACAATGAGCAGTTCTTC.